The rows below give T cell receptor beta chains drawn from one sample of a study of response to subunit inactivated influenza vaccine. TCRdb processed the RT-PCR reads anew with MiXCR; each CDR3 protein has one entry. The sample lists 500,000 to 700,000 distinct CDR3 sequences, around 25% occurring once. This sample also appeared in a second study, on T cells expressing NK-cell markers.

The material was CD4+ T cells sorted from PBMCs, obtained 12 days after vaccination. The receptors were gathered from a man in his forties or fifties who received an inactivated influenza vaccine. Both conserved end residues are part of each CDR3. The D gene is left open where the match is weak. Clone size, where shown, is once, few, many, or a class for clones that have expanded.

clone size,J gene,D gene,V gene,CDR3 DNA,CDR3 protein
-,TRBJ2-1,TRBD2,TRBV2,TGTGCCAGCAGCGTCCGGGGGGGCTCATTAAATGAGCAGTTCTTC,CASSVRGGSLNEQFF
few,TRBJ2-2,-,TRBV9,TGTGCCAGCAGCGTAGCTGGCGCCACGAACACCGGGGAGCTGTTTTTT,CASSVAGATNTGELFF
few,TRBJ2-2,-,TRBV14,TGTGCCAGCAGCCGACCAGGGCCCGGGGAGCTGTTTTTT,CASSRPGPGELFF
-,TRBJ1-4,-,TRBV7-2,TGTGCCAGCAGCTTATGGCGGTCTAATGAAAAACTGTTTTTT,CASSLWRSNEKLFF
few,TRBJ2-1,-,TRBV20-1,TGCAGTGCTAGACAAACGAGGGGGGCCGGAGGCTACAATGAGCAGTTCTTC,CSARQTRGAGGYNEQFF
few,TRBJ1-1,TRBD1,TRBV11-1,TGTGCCAGCAGCGGCACCCTCAGGGGGCCGGGACAGGGGGCGCGGACTGAAGCTTTCTTT,CASSGTLRGPGQGARTEAFF
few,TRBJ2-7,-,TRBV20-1,TGCAGTGCTAGAGATCGGCGAATTGGGGCGGGGGCCTCCTACGAGCAGTACTTC,CSARDRRIGAGASYEQYF
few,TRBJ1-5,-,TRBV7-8,TGTGCCAGCAGCTTAGTGGTTAGCAATCAGCCCCAGCATTTT,CASSLVVSNQPQHF
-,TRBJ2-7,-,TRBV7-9,TGTGCCAGCAGCTTCCGTCTTACTACCCCGACCTACGAGCAGTACTTC,CASSFRLTTPTYEQYF
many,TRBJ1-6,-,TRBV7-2,TGTGCCAGCAGCCAAGGAGAAATCTCACCCCTCCACTTT,CASSQGEISPLHF
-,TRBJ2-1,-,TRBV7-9,TGTGCCAGCAGCTTCGGCAGGGGAAGGAGGTTTGACAATGAGCAGTTCTTC,CASSFGRGRRFDNEQFF
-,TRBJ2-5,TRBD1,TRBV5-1,TGCGCCAGCAGCTTAGGGACAGGGGCGCAAGAGACCCAGTACTTC,CASSLGTGAQETQYF
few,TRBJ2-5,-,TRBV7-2,TGTGCCAGCAGCCACAGGATTCTAGAGACCCAGTACTTC,CASSHRILETQYF
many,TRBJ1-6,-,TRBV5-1,TGCGCCAGCAGCTTGCACCGGGGCAAGGGGAATTCACCCCTCCACTTT,CASSLHRGKGNSPLHF
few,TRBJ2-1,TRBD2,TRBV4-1,TGCGCCAGCAGCCACCAGCGGGGGGGCTACAATGAGCAGTTCTTC,CASSHQRGGYNEQFF
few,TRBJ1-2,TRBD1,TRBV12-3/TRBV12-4,TGTGCCAGCACCCGGACAGGGTTTAACTATGGCTACACCTTC,CASTRTGFNYGYTF
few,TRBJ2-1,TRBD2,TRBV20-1,TGCAGTGCTAGACCTCCACTAGCGGGTTACAATGAGCAGTTCTTC,CSARPPLAGYNEQFF
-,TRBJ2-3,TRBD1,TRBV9,TGTGCCAGCAGCGGACAGGGGCGCACAGATACGCAGTATTTT,CASSGQGRTDTQYF
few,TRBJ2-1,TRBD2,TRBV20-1,TGCAGTGCTATGATAAGCGGGAGGTTAGATGAGCAGTTCTTC,CSAMISGRLDEQFF
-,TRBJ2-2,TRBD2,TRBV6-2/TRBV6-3,TGTGCCAGCAGTCGACGCCTAGCGGGAGGTGGCACCGGGGAGCTGTTTTTT,CASSRRLAGGGTGELFF
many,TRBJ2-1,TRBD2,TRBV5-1,TGCGCCAGCAGCGGGCGGGGACTAGCTGGGCATGAGCAGTTCTTC,CASSGRGLAGHEQFF
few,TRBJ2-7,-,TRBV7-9,TGTGCCAGCAGCTTAGGATTATCCGATCAAAGCGGGCAGTACTTC,CASSLGLSDQSGQYF
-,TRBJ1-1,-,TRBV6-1,TGTGCCAGCATTTCGTACACTGAAGCTTTCTTT,CASISYTEAFF
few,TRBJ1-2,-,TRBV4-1,TGCGCCAGCAGCCAAGCCGAATTTAACTATGGCTACACCTTC,CASSQAEFNYGYTF
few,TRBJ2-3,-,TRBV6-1,TGTGCCAGCAGTGGCGGGAAGAGCACAGATACGCAGTATTTT,CASSGGKSTDTQYF
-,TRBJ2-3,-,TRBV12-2,TGTGCAAGTCGCTCCACCCTGGCGGGGCAACAGGATACGCAGTATTTT,CASRSTLAGQQDTQYF